These 10 T cell receptor beta chains were all obtained from the same sample, sequenced in a study of OX40 agonist ivuxolimab in advanced cancers. The protocol was immunoSEQ multiplex PCR, while the TCRdb copy is restricted to in-frame clones and leaves out a portion. The sample records fewer than 25,000 clones, around 85% being singletons. The input for sequencing was CD4+ or CD8+ T cells sorted from blood, taken in a trial of the OX40 agonist ivuxolimab. All receptors come from an adult with an advanced solid tumor such as melanoma, head and neck, liver or kidney cancer.

This chain joins TRBV6-6 and TRBJ1-2; no clear D gene. The germline gives CDR1 MNHNY, CDR2 SVGAGI (reference sequence). Trimming left V 6 bases short and J 2 bases short, with 19 bases between. This CDR3 is built from 16 residues. This CDR3 reads CASRLTTREPNYGYTF. CDR3 sequence (DNA): TGTGCCAGCAGACTTACGACAAGGGAGCCCAACTATGGCTACACCTTC.

The genes are TRBV4-2 and TRBJ1-2, with D perhaps TRBD1 (5 bases). The germline gives CDR1 LGHNA, CDR2 YNFKEQ. This CDR3 region has 14 residues. Between the trimmed V and J ends, which lost 4 bases and 3 bases, there was a span of 12 bases. CDR3 nucleotide sequence: TGTGCCAGCAGCCCCGGGACGGTGGACTATGGCTACACCTTC. Protein: CASSPGTVDYGYTF.

This chain connects TRBV5-1 to TRBJ2-3; weak D call: TRBD2 (6 bases). Germline CDR1 is SGHRS and CDR2 is YFSETQ. The CDR3 covers 15 residues. Trimming took off 3 bases at V and 2 bases at J, with 13 bases between the two ends. The CDR3 bases are TGCGCCAGCAGCTCTGGAGGGGCAGCCACAGATACGCAGTATTTT. As protein: CASSSGGAATDTQYF.

The chain joins TRBV7-2 to TRBJ2-5; 7 bases map to TRBD2. The V and J ends lost 1 base and 0 bases, in that order; junction bases with no gene match: 5. The CDR3 has 16 residues. In germline, CDR1 is SGHTA, CDR2 FQGNSA. Here the CDR3 reads CASSLGQGGYQETQYF. The CDR3 DNA reads as TGTGCCAGCAGCTTAGGTCAGGGAGGGTACCAAGAGACCCAGTACTTC. The full variable domain, with the rest looked up from reference TRBV7-2 and TRBJ2-5, is GAGVSQSPSNKVTEKGKDVELRCDPISGHTALYWYRQSLGQGLEFLIYFQGNSAPDKSGLPSDRFSAERTGGSVSTLTIQRTQQEDSAVYLCASSLGQGGYQETQYFGPGTRLLVL.

The V and J genes are TRBV9 and TRBJ1-1; weak D call: TRBD1 (6 bases). With 1 base removed from V and 3 bases from J, the gap between germline ends came to 10 bases. The CDR3 consists of 14 residues. The germline V gene encodes CDR1 SGDLS and CDR2 YYNGEE. The CDR3 DNA is TGTGCCAGCAGCGTATCGGGGGGCGACACTGAAGCTTTCTTT. As protein: CASSVSGGDTEAFF.

V is TRBV25-1 and J is TRBJ2-7; D uncertain. Trimming shortened V by 3 bases and J by 1 base, and 10 bases separated the two germline ends. The CDR3 is made up of 14 amino acids. The germline CDR1 and CDR2 sequences are MGHDK and SYGVNS. The CDR3 reads CASSDPGKSYEQYF. The CDR3 DNA reads as TGTGCCAGCAGTGATCCGGGCAAGTCCTACGAGCAGTACTTC.

V is TRBV2 and J is TRBJ1-2; 10 bases are a match to TRBD1. After removal of 6 bases from V and 7 bases from J, the junction contained 8 bases not matched to a gene. The CDR3 is 14 amino acids. The germline gives CDR1 SNHLY, CDR2 FYNNEI. The CDR3 sequence is CASRYGQGEFGYTF. DNA for the CDR3: TGTGCCAGCAGATACGGACAGGGGGAGTTTGGCTACACCTTC.

The chain carries TRBV2 and TRBJ1-2; D is ambiguous. V dropped 2 bases and J dropped 5 bases, with 3 bases sitting between them. This CDR3 is 11 amino acids long. Per the germline V gene, CDR1 is SNHLY and CDR2 is FYNNEI. CDR3: CASSEQYGYTF. In DNA, the CDR3 is TGTGCCAGCAGTGAACAGTATGGCTACACCTTC.

The chain couples TRBV5-1 to TRBJ2-6; D call uncertain. The CDR3 consists of 15 residues. The germline CDR1 and CDR2 sequences are SGHRS and YFSETQ. V gave up 2 bases and J gave up 0 bases, with 6 bases separating them. CDR3 amino acids: CASSLTLSGANVLTF. Written as DNA, the CDR3 is TGCGCCAGCAGCTTAACCCTCTCTGGGGCCAACGTCCTGACTTTC.

The chain couples TRBV27 to TRBJ2-7; 8 positions agree with TRBD2. The V gene end was trimmed by 8 bases and the J gene end by 0 bases; junction bases not matched to a gene: 6. This CDR3 region has 14 residues. Per the germline V gene, CDR1 is MNHEY and CDR2 is SMNVEV (reference sequence). The CDR3 sequence: CASRRLASSYEQYF. As DNA, the CDR3 is TGTGCCAGCCGGCGACTAGCGAGCTCCTACGAGCAGTACTTC.